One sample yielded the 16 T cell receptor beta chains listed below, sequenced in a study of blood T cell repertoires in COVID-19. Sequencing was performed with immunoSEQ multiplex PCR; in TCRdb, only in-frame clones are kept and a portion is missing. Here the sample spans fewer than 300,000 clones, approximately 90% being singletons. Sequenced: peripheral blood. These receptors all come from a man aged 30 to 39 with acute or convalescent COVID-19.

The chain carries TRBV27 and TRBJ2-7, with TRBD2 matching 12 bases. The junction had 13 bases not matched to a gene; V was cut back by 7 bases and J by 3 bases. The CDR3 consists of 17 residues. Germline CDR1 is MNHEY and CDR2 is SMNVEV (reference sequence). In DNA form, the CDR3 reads TGTGCCAGCAAATCCGGACTAGCGGGGAACCGCTACTACGAGCAGTACTTC. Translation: CASKSGLAGNRYYEQYF.

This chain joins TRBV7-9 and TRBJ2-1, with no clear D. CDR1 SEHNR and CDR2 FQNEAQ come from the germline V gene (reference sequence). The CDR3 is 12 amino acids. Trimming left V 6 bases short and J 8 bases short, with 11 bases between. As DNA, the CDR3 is TGTGCCAGCAGGCTGGCATCCCATGAGCAGTTCTTC. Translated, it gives CASRLASHEQFF.

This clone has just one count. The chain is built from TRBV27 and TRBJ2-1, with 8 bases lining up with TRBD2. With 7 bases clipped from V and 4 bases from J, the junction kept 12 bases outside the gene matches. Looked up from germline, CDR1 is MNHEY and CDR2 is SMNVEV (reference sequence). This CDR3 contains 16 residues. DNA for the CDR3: TGTGCCAGCACCCCCCTCCGCGGGGGGAGTTACAATGAGCAGTTCTTC. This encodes CASTPLRGGSYNEQFF.

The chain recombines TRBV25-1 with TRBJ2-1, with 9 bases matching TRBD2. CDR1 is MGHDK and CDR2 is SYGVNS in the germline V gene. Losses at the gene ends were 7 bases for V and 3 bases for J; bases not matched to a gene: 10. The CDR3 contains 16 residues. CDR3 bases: TGTGCCAGCACGGTGCGGGAGGGCCGGGGCTACAATGAGCAGTTCTTC. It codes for CASTVREGRGYNEQFF.

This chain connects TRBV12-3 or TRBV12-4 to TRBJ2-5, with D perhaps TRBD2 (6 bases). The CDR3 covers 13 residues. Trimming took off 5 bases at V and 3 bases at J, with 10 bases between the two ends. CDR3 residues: CASSLLAKETQYF. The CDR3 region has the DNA TGTGCCAGCAGTCTACTAGCAAAAGAGACCCAGTACTTC.

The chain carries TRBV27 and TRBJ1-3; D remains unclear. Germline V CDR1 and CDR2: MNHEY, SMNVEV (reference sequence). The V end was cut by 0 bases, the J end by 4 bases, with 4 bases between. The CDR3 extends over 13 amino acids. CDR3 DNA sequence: TGTGCCAGCAGTTTATCGCAGGGAAACACCATATATTTT. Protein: CASSLSQGNTIYF.

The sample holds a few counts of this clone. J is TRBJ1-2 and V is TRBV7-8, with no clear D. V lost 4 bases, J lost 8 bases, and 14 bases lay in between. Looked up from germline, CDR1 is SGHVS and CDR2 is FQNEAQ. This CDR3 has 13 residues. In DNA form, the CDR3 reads TGTGCCAGCAGCTCTCAGCCTGGGGAGGGCTACACCTTC. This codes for CASSSQPGEGYTF.

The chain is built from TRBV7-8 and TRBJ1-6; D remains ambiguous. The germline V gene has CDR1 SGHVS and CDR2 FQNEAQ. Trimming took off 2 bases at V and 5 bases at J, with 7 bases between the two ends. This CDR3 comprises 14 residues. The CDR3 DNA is TGTGCCAGCAGCTTAAAGCCGGATAATTCACCCCTCCACTTT. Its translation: CASSLKPDNSPLHF.

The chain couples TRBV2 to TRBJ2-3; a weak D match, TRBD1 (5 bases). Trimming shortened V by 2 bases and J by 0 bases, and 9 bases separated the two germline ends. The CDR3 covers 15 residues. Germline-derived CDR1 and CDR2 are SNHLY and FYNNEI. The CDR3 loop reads CASSERTFSTDTQYF. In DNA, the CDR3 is TGTGCCAGCAGTGAAAGGACATTTAGCACAGATACGCAGTATTTT.

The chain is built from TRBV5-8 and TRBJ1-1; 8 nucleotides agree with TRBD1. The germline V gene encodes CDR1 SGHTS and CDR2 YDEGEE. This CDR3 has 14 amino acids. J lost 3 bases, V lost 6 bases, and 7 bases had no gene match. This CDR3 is CASILRTGYTEAFF. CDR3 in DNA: TGTGCCAGCATTCTAAGGACAGGGTACACTGAAGCTTTCTTT.

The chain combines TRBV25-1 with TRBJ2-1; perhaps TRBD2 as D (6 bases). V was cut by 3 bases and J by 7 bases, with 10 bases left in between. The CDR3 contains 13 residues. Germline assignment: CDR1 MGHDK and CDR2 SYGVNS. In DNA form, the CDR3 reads TGTGCCAGCAGTGATCGGGGGTGGAATGAGCAGTTCTTC. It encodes CASSDRGWNEQFF.

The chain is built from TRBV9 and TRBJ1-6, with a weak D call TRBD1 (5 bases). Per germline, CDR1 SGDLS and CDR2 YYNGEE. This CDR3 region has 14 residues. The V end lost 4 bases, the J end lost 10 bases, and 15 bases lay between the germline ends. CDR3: CASSTSGGVSPLHF. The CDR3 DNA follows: TGTGCCAGCAGCACCTCCGGGGGGGTCTCACCCCTCCACTTT.

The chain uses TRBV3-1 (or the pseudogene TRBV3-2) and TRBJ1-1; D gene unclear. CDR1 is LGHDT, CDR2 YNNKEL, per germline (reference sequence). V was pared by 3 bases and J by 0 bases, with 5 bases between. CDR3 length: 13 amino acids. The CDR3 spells CASSQRMNTEAFF. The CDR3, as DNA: TGTGCCAGCAGCCAGAGAATGAACACTGAAGCTTTCTTT.

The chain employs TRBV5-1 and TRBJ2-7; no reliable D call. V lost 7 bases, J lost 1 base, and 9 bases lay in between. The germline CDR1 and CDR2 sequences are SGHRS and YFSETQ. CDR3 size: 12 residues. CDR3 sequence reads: CASHSGSYEQYF. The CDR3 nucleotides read TGCGCCAGCCATTCCGGGTCCTACGAGCAGTACTTC.

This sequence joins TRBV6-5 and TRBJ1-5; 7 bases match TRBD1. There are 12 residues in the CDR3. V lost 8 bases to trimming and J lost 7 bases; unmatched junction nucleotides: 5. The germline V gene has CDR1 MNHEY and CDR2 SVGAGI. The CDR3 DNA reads TGTGCCAGCCAGACAGGGAACCAGCCCCAGCATTTT. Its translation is CASQTGNQPQHF.

The CDR3 loop is CASSVLAGGTGELFF. The CDR3 DNA reads TGTGCCAGCAGCGTACTAGCGGGGGGAACCGGGGAGCTGTTTTTT. The rearrangement joins TRBV7-8 to TRBJ2-2; 12 positions match TRBD2. Germline V gives CDR1 SGHVS, CDR2 FQNEAQ. The CDR3 totals 15 residues. With V trimmed by 5 bases and J by 5 bases, 3 bases remained unmatched.